Listed below are T cell receptor beta chains from one sample, sequenced in a study of CD8 T cells in ankylosing spondylitis. TCRdb fed the 5' RACE reads into MiXCR, producing one record per CDR3 protein. The sample shows some 250,000 distinct CDR3 sequences, around a tenth of them seen only once. The sample consisted of blood, either unsorted or a sorted T cell fraction (not recorded which). The source of these receptors is a male donor with ankylosing spondylitis or in good health (not recorded which). The CDR3 runs from the conserved cysteine through the conserved F or W.

J gene: TRBJ2-3
V gene: TRBV20-1
CDR3 length: 13
CDR3 protein: CSARRLATDTQYF

J gene: TRBJ2-1
V gene: TRBV5-1
CDR3 length: 15
CDR3 protein: CASSLLAGAGNEQFF

J gene: TRBJ2-2
V gene: TRBV4-2
CDR3 length: 15
CDR3 protein: CASSQEDGTTGELFF

J gene: TRBJ2-3
V gene: TRBV4-1
CDR3 length: 15
CDR3 protein: CASSQLGSRTDTQYF

J gene: TRBJ2-2
V gene: TRBV10-3
CDR3 length: 18
CDR3 protein: CAISEFGTSWSNTGELFF

J gene: TRBJ2-2
V gene: TRBV3-1
CDR3 length: 15
CDR3 protein: CASSQAGVDTGELFF

J gene: TRBJ2-7
V gene: TRBV20-1
CDR3 length: 14
CDR3 protein: CSARGPDRTYEQYF

J gene: TRBJ2-3
V gene: TRBV6-2/TRBV6-3
CDR3 length: 13
CDR3 protein: CASRDPGVDTQYF

J gene: TRBJ2-5
V gene: TRBV20-1
CDR3 length: 15
CDR3 protein: CSATRSLWGGDTQYF

J gene: TRBJ2-7
V gene: TRBV7-8
CDR3 length: 14
CDR3 protein: CASSEREGSYEQYF

J gene: TRBJ2-3
V gene: TRBV9
CDR3 length: 15
CDR3 protein: CASSVGGLRSDTQYF

J gene: TRBJ2-7
V gene: TRBV5-1
CDR3 length: 17
CDR3 protein: CASSLVPRDRISYEQYF

J gene: TRBJ2-7
V gene: TRBV14
CDR3 length: 13
CDR3 protein: CASSQDSGVEQYF

J gene: TRBJ1-4
V gene: TRBV5-5
CDR3 length: 14
CDR3 protein: CASSPPTANEKLFF

J gene: TRBJ1-3
V gene: TRBV6-1
CDR3 length: 14
CDR3 protein: CASRLGGRSNTIYF

J gene: TRBJ1-2
V gene: TRBV20-1
CDR3 length: 12
CDR3 protein: CSAREGSSGYTF

J gene: TRBJ1-1
V gene: TRBV20-1
CDR3 length: 15
CDR3 protein: CSARDLINLNTEAFF

J gene: TRBJ2-2
V gene: TRBV7-8
CDR3 length: 15
CDR3 protein: CASSLLLQGAGELFF

J gene: TRBJ2-3
V gene: TRBV4-1
CDR3 length: 15
CDR3 protein: CASSQVSGFGDTQYF

J gene: TRBJ2-2
V gene: TRBV18
CDR3 length: 19
CDR3 protein: CASSPPSVAGGPNTGELFF

J gene: TRBJ1-5
V gene: TRBV2
CDR3 length: 15
CDR3 protein: CASRDGQGEARPQHF

J gene: TRBJ2-2
V gene: TRBV7-3
CDR3 length: 15
CDR3 protein: CASSLLGLDTGELFF

J gene: TRBJ2-4
V gene: TRBV12-3/TRBV12-4
CDR3 length: 13
CDR3 protein: CASSQGGKNIQYF

J gene: TRBJ1-2
V gene: TRBV20-1
CDR3 length: 11
CDR3 protein: CSAREGYGYTF

J gene: TRBJ2-7
V gene: TRBV19
CDR3 length: 13
CDR3 protein: CASSPAASYEQYF

J gene: TRBJ1-2
V gene: TRBV2
CDR3 length: 13
CDR3 protein: CASSGQDYYGYTF

J gene: TRBJ2-7
V gene: TRBV7-8
CDR3 length: 14
CDR3 protein: CASSFYGQGREQYF

J gene: TRBJ1-1
V gene: TRBV11-1
CDR3 length: 13
CDR3 protein: CASSNSRNTEAFF

J gene: TRBJ1-1
V gene: TRBV12-3/TRBV12-4
CDR3 length: 13
CDR3 protein: CASSASLGAEAFF

J gene: TRBJ2-3
V gene: TRBV5-1
CDR3 length: 13
CDR3 protein: CASRLQGPDTQYF

J gene: TRBJ2-4
V gene: TRBV5-1
CDR3 length: 14
CDR3 protein: CASSPAAGRNIQYF

J gene: TRBJ2-7
V gene: TRBV29-1
CDR3 length: 12
CDR3 protein: CSVVGEVNEQYF

J gene: TRBJ2-3
V gene: TRBV21-1
CDR3 length: 16
CDR3 protein: CASSREIAGAADTQYF

J gene: TRBJ2-7
V gene: TRBV12-3/TRBV12-4
CDR3 length: 16
CDR3 protein: CASSFSGRGKSYEQYF

J gene: TRBJ1-1
V gene: TRBV5-1
CDR3 length: 18
CDR3 protein: CASSLAETGGAASTEAFF

J gene: TRBJ2-3
V gene: TRBV12-3/TRBV12-4
CDR3 length: 15
CDR3 protein: CASSLGLEATDTQYF

J gene: TRBJ2-7
V gene: TRBV6-5
CDR3 length: 14
CDR3 protein: CASSSSQGWYEQYF